This T cell receptor beta chain was obtained from a study of T-cell reconstitution after alpha-beta-depleted transplantation in children. The sample holds many counts of this clonotype. Germline CDR1 reads SQVTM; CDR2 reads ANQGSEA. Trimming took 3 bases from V and 2 from J, leaving 12 bases between them. CDR3 size: 14 residues. Unique molecular identifiers were used to barcode this TCRbeta library. TCRdb ran MiXCR on the PCR reads and lists one entry per CDR3 protein. The table has about 610,000 distinct CDR3 sequences, about 10% seen once. The J gene is TRBJ2-3, the V gene TRBV29-1, with D tentatively TRBD2 (6 bases). The sample in question was PBMCs from the stem cell graft donor, obtained from the stem cell graft. This clonotype originated in a human donor who donated a stem cell graft to a child with acute myeloid leukemia. The CDR3 bases are TGCAGCGTTGATATGGCGGGAACCACAGATACGCAGTATTTT. This encodes CSVDMAGTTDTQYF.